A selection of T cell receptor beta chains follows, all from one sample in a study of blood T cells in healthy people across ages. MiXCR, applied by TCRdb to the 5' RACE reads, yields one record per CDR3 protein. The sample lists over 700,000 distinct CDR3 sequences; around a quarter were seen once. These records were also assigned to another study, of T cells of mothers and their children.

Source material: blood. The receptors shown here come from a boy younger than 18 in good health. CDR3s include the opening cysteine and the closing phenylalanine or tryptophan. D genes are given only for firm matches. Not all rows give a size; the values are once, few, many and, for expanded clones, a class.

abundance	len	v_gene	d_gene	j_gene	CDR3nt	CDR3aa
NA	15	TRBV27	NA	TRBJ2-1	TGTGCCAGCAGAATAGCTGATAACTCCTACAATGAGCAGTTCTTC	CASRIADNSYNEQFF
NA	16	TRBV28	TRBD2	TRBJ2-5	TGTGCCAGCACCCGGGCAGGGACTAGCTTCGGAAGGACCCAGTACTTC	CASTRAGTSFGRTQYF
NA	18	TRBV7-6	NA	TRBJ2-1	TGTGCCAGCAGCATACAGGGATTGCGGGAGAGTCTATACAATGAGCAGTTCTTC	CASSIQGLRESLYNEQFF
NA	15	TRBV19	NA	TRBJ1-1	TGTGCCAGTAGTACCGGACTGAAACAGGGCACTGAAGCTTTCTTT	CASSTGLKQGTEAFF
NA	17	TRBV28	NA	TRBJ2-2	TGTGCCAGCAGTTTATCCCTCGCAGGTCAGGAGGCCGGGGAGCTGTTTTTT	CASSLSLAGQEAGELFF
few	15	TRBV2	TRBD1	TRBJ2-1	TGTGCCAGCAACCCGGACAGGGGCGGTGTGAATGAGCAGTTCTTC	CASNPDRGGVNEQFF
NA	15	TRBV20-1	TRBD1	TRBJ2-5	TGCAGTGCTAGAGAACTCTACAGGGGTCAAGAGACCCAGTACTTC	CSARELYRGQETQYF
many	15	TRBV20-1	NA	TRBJ1-1	TGCAGTGCTAGAGTTGGAGAGCACAGAGGGTCCGAAGCTTTCTTT	CSARVGEHRGSEAFF
few	13	TRBV12-3/TRBV12-4	TRBD2	TRBJ2-7	TGTGCCAGCAGTTTGGGTGGACTAGCGCCCTTTGTTTTC	CASSLGGLAPFVF
few	15	TRBV12-3/TRBV12-4	TRBD1	TRBJ2-7	TGTGCCAGCAGTTTGAGGAGACAGGGGCGGGACGAGCAGTACTTC	CASSLRRQGRDEQYF
NA	16	TRBV11-3	TRBD2	TRBJ2-1	TGTGCCAGCATCGACCGGGCGGGACTAGATTACAATGAGCAGTTCTTC	CASIDRAGLDYNEQFF
NA	15	TRBV11-1	NA	TRBJ2-1	TGTGCCAGCACCTCAGGGTTCGCCCAGGGGAATGAGCAGTTCTTC	CASTSGFAQGNEQFF
few	15	TRBV28	NA	TRBJ2-1	TGTGCCAGCAGACCCGAGGGAGATTCCTACAATGAGCAGTTCTTC	CASRPEGDSYNEQFF
many	13	TRBV6-5	NA	TRBJ1-1	TGTGCCAGCAGTTATGCAGGCAACACTGAAGCTTTCTTT	CASSYAGNTEAFF
few	14	TRBV12-3/TRBV12-4	NA	TRBJ2-7	TGTGCCAGCAGTTTGAACAGGGCCTCCTACGAGCAGTACTTC	CASSLNRASYEQYF
NA	18	TRBV6-2/TRBV6-3	NA	TRBJ2-5	TGTGCCAGCAGGAATCATCCCGGGACCAGAATCCTCTGGGAGACCCAGTACTTC	CASRNHPGTRILWETQYF
NA	17	TRBV3-1	TRBD1	TRBJ1-4	TGTGCCAGCAGCCTGGGATCCCCCGGGACAGGGTACGAAAAACTGTTTTTT	CASSLGSPGTGYEKLFF
once	14	TRBV24-1	NA	TRBJ2-3	TGTGCCACCTCTAACCTACCCTCCACAGATACGCAGTATTTT	CATSNLPSTDTQYF
few	14	TRBV7-2	NA	TRBJ2-1	TGTGCCAGCAGCTTCGGGCAGGGGAACAATGAGCAGTTCTTC	CASSFGQGNNEQFF
NA	14	TRBV12-3/TRBV12-4	NA	TRBJ1-2	TGTGCCAGCAGTTTGATACCAGGGGAAGGTGGCTACACCTTC	CASSLIPGEGGYTF
NA	13	TRBV20-1	NA	TRBJ2-7	TGCAGTGCTTCGCCAGCGGTGGACTACGAGCAGTACTTC	CSASPAVDYEQYF
NA	15	TRBV7-2	TRBD2	TRBJ2-7	TGTGCCAGCAGCCCCCAGCGGGGAGGGCTATACGAGCAGTACTTC	CASSPQRGGLYEQYF
NA	16	TRBV6-6	NA	TRBJ2-2	TGTGCCAGCAGTTACTTCGGGAGTACGGGCACCGGGGAGCTGTTTTTT	CASSYFGSTGTGELFF
NA	16	TRBV21-1	NA	TRBJ2-1	TGTGCCAGCAGCGGAGCTACTAGCGGGCTTCGGGATGAGCAGTTCTTC	CASSGATSGLRDEQFF
NA	13	TRBV7-3	NA	TRBJ2-7	TGTGCCAGCAGCTTTGAAACGTTCTACGAGCAGTACTTC	CASSFETFYEQYF
once	16	TRBV11-2	TRBD2	TRBJ2-1	TGTGCCAGCAGCTTTAGTAGCGGGAGGTACTACAATGAGCAGTTCTTC	CASSFSSGRYYNEQFF
NA	14	TRBV15	NA	TRBJ2-7	TGTGCCACCAGCAGAGGCCACGGACCCTACGAGCAGTACTTC	CATSRGHGPYEQYF
few	15	TRBV5-1	TRBD2	TRBJ2-7	TGCGCCAGCAAGAAGGAGGGGAGCGGGATCTACGAGCAGTACTTC	CASKKEGSGIYEQYF
few	13	TRBV13	TRBD1	TRBJ2-7	TGTGCCAGCAGCCACGGACAGGTTTACGAGCAGTACTTC	CASSHGQVYEQYF
many	14	TRBV12-3/TRBV12-4	TRBD2	TRBJ2-5	TGTGCCAGCAGTTTAGCTCTAGCGGGAGAGACCCAGTACTTC	CASSLALAGETQYF
NA	15	TRBV12-3/TRBV12-4	NA	TRBJ2-2	TGTGCCAGCAGTACCGAGTCGCCCAACACCGGGGAGCTGTTTTTT	CASSTESPNTGELFF